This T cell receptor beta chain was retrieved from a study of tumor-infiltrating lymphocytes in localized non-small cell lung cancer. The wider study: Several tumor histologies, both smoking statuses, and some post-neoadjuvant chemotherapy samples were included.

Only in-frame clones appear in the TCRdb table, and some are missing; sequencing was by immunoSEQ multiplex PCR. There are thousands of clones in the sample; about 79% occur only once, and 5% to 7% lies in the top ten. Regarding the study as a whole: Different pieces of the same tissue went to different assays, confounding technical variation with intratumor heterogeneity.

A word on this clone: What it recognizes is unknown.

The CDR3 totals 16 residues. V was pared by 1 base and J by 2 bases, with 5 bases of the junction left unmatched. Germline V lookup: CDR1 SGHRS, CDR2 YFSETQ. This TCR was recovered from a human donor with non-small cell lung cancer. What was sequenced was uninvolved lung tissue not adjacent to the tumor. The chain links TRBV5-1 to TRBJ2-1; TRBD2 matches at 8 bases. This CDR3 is CASSLSGGTPYNEQFF. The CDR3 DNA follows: TGCGCCAGCAGCTTGAGCGGGGGCACGCCCTACAATGAGCAGTTCTTC. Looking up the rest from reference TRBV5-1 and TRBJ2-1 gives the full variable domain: KAGVTQTPRYLIKTRGQQVTLSCSPISGHRSVSWYQQTPGQGLQFLFEYFSETQRNKGNFPGRFSGRQFSNSRSEMNVSTLELGDSALYLCASSLSGGTPYNEQFFGPGTRLTVL.